This TCR beta chain was identified in a study of response to subunit inactivated influenza vaccine. Looked up from germline, CDR1 is SNHLY and CDR2 is FYNNEI. V lost 4 bases to trimming and J lost 4 bases, with 10 bases between them. The CDR3 loop spans 14 amino acids. MiXCR, applied by TCRdb to the RT-PCR reads, yields one record per CDR3 protein. The sample holds around 580,000 distinct CDR3 sequences, about 15% seen once. This clonotype was counted between two and nine times. The chain recombines TRBV2 with TRBJ1-4; no firm D call. This TCR came from a man between 45 and 60 years old who received an inactivated influenza vaccine. The sequences come from PBMCs from blood, collected about 12 days after vaccination. The CDR3 nucleotides read TGTGCCAGCAGTGTACCGACAATTAATGAAAAACTGTTTTTT. Translated, it gives CASSVPTINEKLFF. Using reference TRBV2 and TRBJ1-4 for the parts outside the CDR3, the full variable domain is EPEVTQTPSHQVTQMGQEVILRCVPISNHLYFYWYRQILGQKVEFLVSFYNNEISEKSEIFDDQFSVERPDGSNFTLKIRSTKLEDSAMYFCASSVPTINEKLFFGSGTQLSVL.